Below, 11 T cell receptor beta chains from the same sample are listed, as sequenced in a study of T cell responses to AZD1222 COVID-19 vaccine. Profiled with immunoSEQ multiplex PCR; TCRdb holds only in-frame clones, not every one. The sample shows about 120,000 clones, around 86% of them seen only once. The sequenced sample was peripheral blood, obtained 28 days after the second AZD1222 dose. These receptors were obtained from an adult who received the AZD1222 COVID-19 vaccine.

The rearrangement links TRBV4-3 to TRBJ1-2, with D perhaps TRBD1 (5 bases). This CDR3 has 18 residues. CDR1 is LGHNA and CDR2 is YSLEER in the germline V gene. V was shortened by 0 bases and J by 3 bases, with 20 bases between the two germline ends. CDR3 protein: CASSQDLRGDRNYYGYTF. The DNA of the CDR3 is TGCGCCAGCAGCCAAGATTTACGGGGGGATCGTAATTACTATGGCTACACCTTC.

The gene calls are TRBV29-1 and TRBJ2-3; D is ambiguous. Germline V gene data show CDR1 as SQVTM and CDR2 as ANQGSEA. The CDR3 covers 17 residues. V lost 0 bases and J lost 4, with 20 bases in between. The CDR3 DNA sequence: TGCAGCGTTGAAGATTTCCGGGCCCCATTCCGGTCAGATACGCAGTATTTT. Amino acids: CSVEDFRAPFRSDTQYF.

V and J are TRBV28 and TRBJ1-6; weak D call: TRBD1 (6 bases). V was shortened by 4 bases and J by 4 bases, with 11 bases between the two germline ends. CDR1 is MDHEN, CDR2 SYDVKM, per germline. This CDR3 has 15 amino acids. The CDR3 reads CASSSPDSYNSPLHF. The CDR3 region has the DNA TGTGCCAGCAGTTCCCCGGACAGTTATAATTCACCCCTCCACTTT. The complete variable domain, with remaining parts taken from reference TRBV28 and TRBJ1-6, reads DVKVTQSSRYLVKRTGEKVFLECVQDMDHENMFWYRQDPGLGLRLIYFSYDVKMKEKGDIPEGYSVSREKKERFSLILESASTNQTSMYLCASSSPDSYNSPLHFGNGTRLTVT.

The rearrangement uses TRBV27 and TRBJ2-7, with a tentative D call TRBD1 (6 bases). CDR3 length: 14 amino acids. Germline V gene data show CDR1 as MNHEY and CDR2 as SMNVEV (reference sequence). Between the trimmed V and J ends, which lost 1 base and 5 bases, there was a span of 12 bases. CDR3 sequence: CASSLLIQGNEQYF. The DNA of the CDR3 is TGTGCCAGCAGTTTATTGATACAGGGTAACGAGCAGTACTTC.

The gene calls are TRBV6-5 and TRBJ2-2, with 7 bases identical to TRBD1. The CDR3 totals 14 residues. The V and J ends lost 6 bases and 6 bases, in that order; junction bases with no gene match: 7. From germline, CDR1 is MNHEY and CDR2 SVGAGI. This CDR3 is CASRKQGRPGELFF. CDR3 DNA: TGTGCCAGCAGAAAACAGGGGCGCCCCGGGGAGCTGTTTTTT.

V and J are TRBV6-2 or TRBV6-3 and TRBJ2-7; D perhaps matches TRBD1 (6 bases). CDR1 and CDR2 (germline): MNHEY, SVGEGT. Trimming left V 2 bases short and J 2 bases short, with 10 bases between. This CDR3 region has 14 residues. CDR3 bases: TGTGCCAGCAGTTACGAACAGGGAGCCTACGAGCAGTACTTC. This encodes CASSYEQGAYEQYF.

For the CDR3, the DNA is TGTGCCAGCTCCCTAGGGGGGGACTTTAATTCACCCCTCCACTTT. It is translated as CASSLGGDFNSPLHF. J is TRBJ1-6 and V is TRBV18; possibly TRBD1 for D (6 bases). The CDR3 length is 15 residues. V was clipped by 6 bases and J by 6 bases, with 15 bases between them. Germline V gene lookup returns CDR1 KGHSH and CDR2 LQKENI.

The CDR3: CASSSPSGGAYEQYF. The CDR3 DNA reads as TGTGCCAGCAGTTCTCCTAGCGGGGGAGCCTACGAGCAGTACTTC. The chain employs TRBV6-2 or TRBV6-3 and TRBJ2-7, with TRBD2 matching over 10 bases. Looked up from germline, CDR1 is MNHEY and CDR2 is SVGEGT. Trimming removed 4 bases from V and 2 bases from J; junction bases left unmatched: 5. This CDR3 region has 15 residues.

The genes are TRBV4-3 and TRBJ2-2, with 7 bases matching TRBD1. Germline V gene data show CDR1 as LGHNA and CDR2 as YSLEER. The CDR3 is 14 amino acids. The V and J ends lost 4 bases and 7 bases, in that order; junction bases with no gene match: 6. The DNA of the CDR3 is TGCGCCAGCAGCCTAAACAGGGGTCTCGGGGAGCTGTTTTTT. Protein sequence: CASSLNRGLGELFF.

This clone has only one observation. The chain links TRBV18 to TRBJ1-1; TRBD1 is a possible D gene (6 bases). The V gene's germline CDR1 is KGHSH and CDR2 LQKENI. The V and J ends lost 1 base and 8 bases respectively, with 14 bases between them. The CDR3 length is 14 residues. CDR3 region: CASSPQGPGEEAFF. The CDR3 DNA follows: TGTGCCAGCTCACCACAAGGTCCAGGGGAGGAAGCTTTCTTT.

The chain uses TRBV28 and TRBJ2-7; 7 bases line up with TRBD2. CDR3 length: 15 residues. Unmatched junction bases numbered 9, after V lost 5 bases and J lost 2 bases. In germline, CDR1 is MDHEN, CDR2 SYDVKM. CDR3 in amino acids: CASSRRGGGAYEQYF. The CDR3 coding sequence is TGTGCCAGCAGTCGGAGGGGCGGGGGAGCCTACGAGCAGTACTTC.